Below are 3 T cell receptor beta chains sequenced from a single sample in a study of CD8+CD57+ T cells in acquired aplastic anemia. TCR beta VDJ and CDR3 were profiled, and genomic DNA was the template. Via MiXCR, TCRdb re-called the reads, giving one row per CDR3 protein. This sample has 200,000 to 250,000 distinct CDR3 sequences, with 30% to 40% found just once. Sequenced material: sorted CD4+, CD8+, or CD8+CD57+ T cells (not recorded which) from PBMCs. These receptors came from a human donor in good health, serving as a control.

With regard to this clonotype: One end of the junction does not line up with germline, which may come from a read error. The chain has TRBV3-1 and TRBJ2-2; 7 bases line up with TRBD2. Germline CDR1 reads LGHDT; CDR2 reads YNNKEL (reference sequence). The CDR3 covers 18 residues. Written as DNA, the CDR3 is TGTGCCAGCAGCCAAAGTGGCGGGAGTTTCTGGAACACCGGGGAGCTGCTTTTT. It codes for CASSQSGGSFWNTGELLF.

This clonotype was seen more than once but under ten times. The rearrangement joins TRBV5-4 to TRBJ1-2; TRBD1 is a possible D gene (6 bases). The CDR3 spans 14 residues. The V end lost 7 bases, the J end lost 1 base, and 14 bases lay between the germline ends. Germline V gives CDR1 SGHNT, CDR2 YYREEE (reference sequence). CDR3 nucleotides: TGTGCCAGCGGACAGTTTGGGCTTAACTATGGCTACACCTTC. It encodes CASGQFGLNYGYTF.

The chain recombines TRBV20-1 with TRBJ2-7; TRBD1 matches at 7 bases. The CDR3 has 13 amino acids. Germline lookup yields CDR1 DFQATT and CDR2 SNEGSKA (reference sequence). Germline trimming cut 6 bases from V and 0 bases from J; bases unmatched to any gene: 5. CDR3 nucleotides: TGCAGTGCGTGGACAGGCAGCTCCTACGAGCAGTACTTC. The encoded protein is CSAWTGSSYEQYF.